The text below deals with one TCR beta chain. No antigen is known for it. Trimming took 8 bases from V and 3 from J, leaving 13 bases between them. From germline, CDR1 is MDHEN and CDR2 SYDVKM. The CDR3 has 14 residues. This sample was included in a study of T cell responses to AZD1222 COVID-19 vaccine. The study's findings and limits: With two AZD1222 doses given, Spike-specific TCR breadth and depth both rose. In all cases, repertoires were sampled only after the peak T cell response. White British people made up most donors, females outnumbered males, and clonal diversity was possibly underestimated. It was only a handful of AZD1222 recipients who were seropositive at baseline.

Assay: immunoSEQ multiplex PCR; the TCRdb copy retains only in-frame clones and omits some. Of 85,000 to 110,000 clones in the sample, about nine tenths were seen once. This sample comprised peripheral blood, obtained on day 0 of AZD1222 vaccination. The TCR was taken from an adult in good health. The gene calls are TRBV28 and TRBJ1-4; D possibly corresponds to TRBD1 (6 bases). CDR3 sequence: CASLKGGANEKLFF. DNA of the CDR3: TGTGCCAGCCTAAAGGGGGGAGCTAATGAAAAACTGTTTTTT.